The next 8 T cell receptor beta chains were all read from a single sample in a study of multiple sclerosis patients with progressive multifocal leukoencephalopathy. The repertoire was sequenced with immunoSEQ multiplex PCR; TCRdb's copy has only in-frame clones and lacks some. The data contain some 25,000 clones, more than 85% of them singletons. Regarding time point: roughly 13 months of natalizumab therapy. The specimen comprised PBMCs, sampled from a patient treated with natalizumab. All receptors come from a man aged 25-45 years with multiple sclerosis.

The rearrangement links TRBV6-5 to TRBJ1-2, with 7 nucleotides matching TRBD1. V lost 6 bases and J lost 5; bases outside the gene matches: 3. CDR1 and CDR2 (germline): MNHEY, SVGAGI. The CDR3 runs 12 residues. The CDR3 sequence is CASSETGYGYTF. The CDR3 nucleotides read TGTGCCAGCAGCGAGACAGGGTATGGCTACACCTTC.

This rearrangement joins TRBV5-8 to TRBJ1-2; the D gene is possibly TRBD1 (5 bases). The CDR3 totals 14 residues. Trimming removed 2 bases from V and 4 bases from J, with 12 bases in between. CDR1 and CDR2 (germline): SGHTS, YDEGEE. The CDR3 DNA follows: TGTGCCAGCAGCTTATCCGGGACGGTCTATGGCTACACCTTC. Translating it yields CASSLSGTVYGYTF.

The chain joins TRBV2 to TRBJ1-2, with 10 bases matching TRBD1. V lost 3 bases and J lost 14; bases outside the gene matches: 12. CDR1 and CDR2 from the germline V gene are SNHLY and FYNNEI. The CDR3 consists of 14 residues. CDR3 nucleotide sequence: TGTGCCAGCAGTGACCCCCGACAGGGGGCGAAGTTAACCTTC. Translation: CASSDPRQGAKLTF.

The rearrangement links TRBV11-2 to TRBJ1-2; D unresolved. The CDR3 runs to 13 residues. Deletions cut 2 bases from V and 6 bases from J, with 10 bases between. CDR1 and CDR2 (germline): SGHAT, FQNNGV. The CDR3 bases are TGTGCCAGCAGCTTACTTAGGGAAAATGGCTACACCTTC. The encoded protein is CASSLLRENGYTF. Together with reference TRBV11-2 and TRBJ1-2, the CDR3 gives the full variable domain: EAGVAQSPRYKIIEKRQSVAFWCNPISGHATLYWYQQILGQGPKLLIQFQNNGVVDDSQLPKDRFSAERLKGVDSTLKIQPAKLEDSAVYLCASSLLRENGYTFGSGTRLTVV.

The chain recombines TRBV6-5 with TRBJ2-1; no reliable D call. V was clipped by 0 bases and J by 0 bases, with 9 bases between them. CDR1 and CDR2 (germline): MNHEY, SVGAGI. CDR3 size: 16 residues. The CDR3 nucleotides read TGTGCCAGCAGTTACTCTCCCGCAAGCTCCTACAATGAGCAGTTCTTC. Translation gives CASSYSPASSYNEQFF.

V gene TRBV5-8 combines with J gene TRBJ2-2; 12 bases map to TRBD2. V was pared by 4 bases and J by 4 bases, with 5 bases of the junction left unmatched. CDR3 length: 16 amino acids. Germline lookup yields CDR1 SGHTS and CDR2 YDEGEE. In nucleotides, the CDR3 is TGTGCCAGCAGCATCGGACTAGCGGGATCCACCGGGGAGCTGTTTTTT. It encodes CASSIGLAGSTGELFF.

V is TRBV9 and J is TRBJ2-7, with D perhaps given as TRBD1 or TRBD2 (6 bases each). V was pared by 0 bases and J by 2 bases, with 12 bases between. The CDR3 length is 15 residues. Germline V gene data show CDR1 as SGDLS and CDR2 as YYNGEE. The CDR3: CASSVDQGGTYEQYF. The DNA for the CDR3 is TGTGCCAGCAGCGTAGATCAAGGGGGGACCTACGAGCAGTACTTC.

The chain recombines TRBV13 with TRBJ2-1, with D maybe TRBD2 (6 bases). Germline CDR1 reads PRHDT; CDR2 reads FYEKMQ (reference sequence). V lost 5 bases to trimming and J lost 8 bases, with 22 bases between them. CDR3 length: 16 residues. CDR3 DNA sequence: TGTGCCAGCAGCAAATTACCTGGCGGGAACGACGATGAGCAGTTCTTC. Protein sequence: CASSKLPGGNDDEQFF.